The clone carrying this TCR beta chain showed up just a few times. This entry is derived from a study of blood T cells in healthy people across ages. Germline values: CDR1 MNHEY, CDR2 SVGEGT. With 0 bases clipped from V and 2 bases from J, the junction kept 5 bases outside the gene matches. This CDR3 has 17 residues. For the second PCR, which ran for roughly 6 to 12 cycles, a sample-barcoded 5' primer and a J-beta primer mix were used. TCRdb reprocessed the 5' RACE reads with MiXCR, giving one entry per CDR3 protein. The sample gives some 940,000 distinct CDR3 sequences, under 35% of which show up once; about 10% is in the top ten. This sample also belongs to another study, concerning T cells of mothers and their children.

This clonotype was obtained from a woman in her thirties or forties in good health. This chain links TRBV6-2 or TRBV6-3 with TRBJ2-3, with TRBD1 matching 10 bases. The specimen was blood. The CDR3 protein is CASSYSRDRGITDTQYF. DNA of the CDR3: TGTGCCAGCAGTTACTCGCGGGACAGGGGCATCACAGATACGCAGTATTTT.